Described below is a single T cell receptor beta chain sequence and its context. The antigen remains undetermined. The CDR3 spans 14 residues. Trimming took 2 bases from V and 7 from J; bases not matched to a gene: 7. Germline V CDR1 and CDR2: SGHAT, FQNNGV. The entry originates in a study of T cell responses to AZD1222 COVID-19 vaccine. Notes on the study in general: Rises in breadth and depth of Spike-specific TCRs came after two AZD1222 doses. The donor cohort was predominantly white British with a female majority, and clonal diversity may have been underestimated. Spike-spanning, vaccine-associated CD4 TCRs were dominant at 160-218 and 743-854.

The table came from immunoSEQ multiplex PCR; TCRdb's copy has only in-frame clones and leaves some out. The repertoire holds 120,000 or so clones, with around nine tenths as singletons. The chain combines TRBV11-2 with TRBJ2-7; 8 nucleotides agree with TRBD1. The receptor's source is an adult in good health. The sample was peripheral blood, taken on day 0 of AZD1222 vaccination. CDR3 bases: TGTGCCAGCAGCTTACAGGGGGCGCGGTGGGAGCAGTACTTC. It translates to CASSLQGARWEQYF.